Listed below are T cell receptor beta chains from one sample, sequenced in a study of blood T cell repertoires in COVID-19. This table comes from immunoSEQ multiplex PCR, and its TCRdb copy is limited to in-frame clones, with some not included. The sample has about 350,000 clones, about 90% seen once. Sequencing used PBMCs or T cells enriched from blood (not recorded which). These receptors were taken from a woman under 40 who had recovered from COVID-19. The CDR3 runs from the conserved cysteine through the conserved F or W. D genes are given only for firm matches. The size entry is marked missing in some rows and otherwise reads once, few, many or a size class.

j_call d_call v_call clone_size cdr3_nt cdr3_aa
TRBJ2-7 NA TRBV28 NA TGTGCCAGCAGTTTAGGCGGGGACGAGCAGTACTTC CASSLGGDEQYF
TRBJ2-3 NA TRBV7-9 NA TGTGCCAGCAGCTCCAAGCGGAAGATCACAGATACGCAGTATTTT CASSSKRKITDTQYF
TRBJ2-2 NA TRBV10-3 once TGTGCCATCAGTGAGCGGGGAACGAACACCGGGGAGCTGTTTTTT CAISERGTNTGELFF
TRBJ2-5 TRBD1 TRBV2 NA TGTGCCAGCAGAATCGGACAGGGGGCAAGGGAGACCCAGTACTTC CASRIGQGARETQYF
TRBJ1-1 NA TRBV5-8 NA TGTGCCAGCAGCTGGGGGAGGAGGAACACTGAAGCTTTCTTT CASSWGRRNTEAFF
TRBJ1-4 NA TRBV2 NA TGTGCCAGCAGTGAAGGGGCAGGGGACCTGGCAAAACTGTTTTTT CASSEGAGDLAKLFF
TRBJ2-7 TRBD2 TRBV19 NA TGTGCCAGTAGCCGAGGACTAGCGGCAACCTACGAGCAGTACTTC CASSRGLAATYEQYF
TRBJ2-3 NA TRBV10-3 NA TGTGCCATCAGTGAAACAGGTATTTCAGATACGCAGTATTTT CAISETGISDTQYF
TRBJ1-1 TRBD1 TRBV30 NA TGTGCCTGGAGTCGACGGACAGGGAACGGCTCGGACACTGAAGCTTTCTTT CAWSRRTGNGSDTEAFF
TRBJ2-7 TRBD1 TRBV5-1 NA TGCGCCAGCAGCACGGGGACAGGGGGCTACGAGCAGTACTTC CASSTGTGGYEQYF
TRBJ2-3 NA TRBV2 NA TGTGCCAGCAGGTCCACCGGCAGGGGGGACACAGATACGCAGTATTTT CASRSTGRGDTDTQYF
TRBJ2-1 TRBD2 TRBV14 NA TGTGCCAGCAGCCCTTTTATCCGGGCTAGCGGGAACAATGAGCAGTTCTTC CASSPFIRASGNNEQFF
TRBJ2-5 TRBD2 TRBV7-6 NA TGTGCCAGCAGCCCCGGGACTAGCGGGGGCGGGACCCAGTACTTC CASSPGTSGGGTQYF
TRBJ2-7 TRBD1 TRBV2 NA TGTGCCAGCAGTGAGGGGGGACAGGGCTCCTACGAGCAGTACTTC CASSEGGQGSYEQYF
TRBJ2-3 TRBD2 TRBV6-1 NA TGTGCCAGCAGTGCGGGACTAGCGGGGGGCTTCGGGACAGATACGCAGTATTTT CASSAGLAGGFGTDTQYF
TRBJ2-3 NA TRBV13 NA TGTGCCAGCAGCTTAGGCGGGGGAGCAGATACGCAGTATTTT CASSLGGGADTQYF
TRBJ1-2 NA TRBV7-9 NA TGTGCCAGCAGCCTGGGCGCCCAGGGGAGGGGTGGCTACACCTTC CASSLGAQGRGGYTF